Below are 18 T cell receptor beta chains sequenced from a single sample in a study of lymphopenia after photon versus proton radiotherapy. Using immunoSEQ multiplex PCR, the repertoire was profiled, and TCRdb retains in-frame clones only, with some absent. The sample holds roughly 67,000 clones, approximately 91% seen once. The sequencing used peripheral blood, collected from a patient treated with photon-based radiotherapy. The receptors were sampled from an older woman with pancreatic cancer.

The chain links TRBV7-9 to TRBJ2-5; possibly TRBD2 for D (5 bases). The germline CDR1 and CDR2 sequences are SEHNR and FQNEAQ (reference sequence). The CDR3 sequence is 14 residues long. The V end lost 8 bases, the J end lost 0 bases, and 13 bases lay between the germline ends. The CDR3, as DNA: TGTGCCAGCGGAGGAGGAGGCGACCAAGAGACCCAGTACTTC. Its translation is CASGGGGDQETQYF.

V and J are TRBV5-1 and TRBJ1-1; D unresolved. Germline V gives CDR1 SGHRS, CDR2 YFSETQ. Deletions cut 5 bases from V and 0 bases from J, with 14 bases between. CDR3 length: 15 amino acids. CDR3 DNA: TGCGCCAGCAGTCGCTCGGGAAATTTGAACACTGAAGCTTTCTTT. Its protein product is CASSRSGNLNTEAFF.

The chain has TRBV15 and TRBJ1-5; 7 nucleotides line up with TRBD1. This CDR3 has 18 amino acids. Germline V gives CDR1 LNHNV, CDR2 YYDKDF (reference sequence). The J segment lost 0 bases and the V segment lost 3 bases, leaving 11 bases of the junction unmatched. For the CDR3, the DNA is TGTGCCACCAGCAGTTCCCGGGACAGACTGTATAGCAATCAGCCCCAGCATTTT. Amino acids: CATSSSRDRLYSNQPQHF.

The CDR3 spells CASSTDRGRGQPQHF. In DNA, the CDR3 is TGTGCCAGTAGTACCGACAGGGGGCGAGGTCAGCCCCAGCATTTT. The rearrangement links TRBV19 to TRBJ1-5; 10 positions agree with TRBD1. The CDR3 runs to 15 residues. Trimming at V came to 4 bases and at J to 6 bases, leaving 6 bases not matched to a gene. CDR1 is LNHDA, CDR2 SQIVND, per germline (reference sequence).

The chain is built from TRBV11-1 and TRBJ2-1, with unresolved D. CDR3 length: 14 residues. Trimming removed 2 bases at V and 9 bases at J, with 14 bases between. Germline V gene lookup returns CDR1 SGHAT and CDR2 FQDESV (reference sequence). The CDR3 DNA reads TGTGCCAGCAGCTTACTGGGTGTGGTCTCTGAGCAGTTCTTC. The encoded protein is CASSLLGVVSEQFF.

As concerns this clone: Other DNA sequences in the sample encode the same CDR3. The J gene is TRBJ2-5, the V gene TRBV4-1; 7 nucleotides match TRBD1. With V trimmed by 1 base and J by 1 base, 6 bases remained unmatched. There are 16 residues in the CDR3. CDR1 and CDR2 from the germline V gene are MGHRA and YSYEKL. The CDR3 nucleotides are TGCGCCAGCAGCCAAGCCGGGACAGCCATCCAAGAGACCCAGTACTTC. Encoded protein: CASSQAGTAIQETQYF.

In this sample, this clone turned up once. The chain recombines TRBV7-6 with TRBJ2-5, with a possible D match to TRBD2 (6 bases). The CDR3 covers 17 residues. Trimming pared 4 bases from V and 3 bases from J, leaving 21 bases between. Germline V gene sequence: CDR1 SGHVS, CDR2 FNYEAQ. This CDR3 reads CASSSSQEGRGKETQYF. CDR3 DNA: TGTGCCAGCAGCTCCTCTCAGGAGGGCCGGGGCAAAGAGACCCAGTACTTC. The entire variable domain, with the rest obtained from reference TRBV7-6 and TRBJ2-5, is as follows: GAGVSQSPRYKVTKRGQDVALRCDPISGHVSLYWYRQALGQGPEFLTYFNYEAQQDKSGLPNDRFSAERPEGSISTLTIQRTEQRDSAMYRCASSSSQEGRGKETQYFGPGTRLLVL.

The rearrangement uses TRBV4-3 and TRBJ2-3; D possibly corresponds to TRBD2 (6 bases). Germline V gives CDR1 LGHNA, CDR2 YSLEER. V shed 2 bases and J shed 6 bases, with 18 bases lying between them. CDR3 length equals 16 residues. The DNA of the CDR3 is TGCGCCAGCAGCCAAAAGGGGAGCGGGCGGTCCGATACGCAGTATTTT. Protein product: CASSQKGSGRSDTQYF.

The rearrangement joins TRBV19 to TRBJ2-2; unclear D gene. Germline assignment: CDR1 LNHDA and CDR2 SQIVND (reference sequence). Trimming removed 3 bases at V and 5 bases at J, with 4 bases between. The CDR3 is 12 amino acids. CDR3: CASSITTGELFF. In nucleotides, the CDR3 is TGTGCCAGTAGTATTACGACCGGGGAGCTGTTTTTT. The whole variable domain, remainder taken from reference TRBV19 and TRBJ2-2, is DGGITQSPKYLFRKEGQNVTLSCEQNLNHDAMYWYRQDPGQGLRLIYYSQIVNDFQKGDIAEGYSVSREKKESFPLTVTSAQKNPTAFYLCASSITTGELFFGEGSRLTVL.

The rearrangement joins TRBV10-3 to TRBJ2-3; D remains ambiguous. V lost 3 bases to trimming and J lost 4 bases, with 2 bases between them. Germline V gene lookup returns CDR1 ENHRY and CDR2 SYGVKD. This CDR3 is built from 11 residues. The CDR3 spells CAISEADTQYF. Here the CDR3 DNA reads TGTGCCATCAGTGAAGCAGATACGCAGTATTTT.

This clone turned up a few times. In nucleotides, the CDR3 is TGTGCCAGCGTTTTTGACAGGGTTGGGATTCAGCCCCAGCATTTT. Protein: CASVFDRVGIQPQHF. The chain carries TRBV28 and TRBJ1-5, with 7 bases identical to TRBD1. This CDR3 has 15 residues. V lost 8 bases, J lost 6 bases, and 13 bases stayed unmatched. The germline CDR1 and CDR2 sequences are MDHEN and SYDVKM.

The CDR3 nucleotides read TGTGCCAGCAGCTTAGTATCCGTGCGAACAGGGTCCACCGGGGAGCTGTTTTTT. The encoded protein is CASSLVSVRTGSTGELFF. The rearrangement links TRBV7-9 to TRBJ2-2, with D perhaps TRBD1 (6 bases). Germline values: CDR1 SEHNR, CDR2 FQNEAQ (reference sequence). CDR3 length equals 18 residues. Trimming cost V 1 base and J 4 bases, with 19 bases left between them.

CDR3 nucleotides: TGTGCCAGCAGCTTAAGAATCACGACCACAGATACGCAGTATTTT. Amino acids: CASSLRITTTDTQYF. The chain employs TRBV7-2 and TRBJ2-3; D unresolved. V was trimmed by 2 bases and J by 2 bases, leaving 11 bases between them. The CDR3 runs 15 residues. CDR1 is SGHTA, CDR2 FQGNSA, per germline.

This sequence joins TRBV19 and TRBJ1-5, with D possibly TRBD1 on 5 matching bases. Trimming took 6 bases from V and 2 from J, leaving 17 bases between them. CDR3 size: 16 residues. CDR1 and CDR2 (germline): LNHDA, SQIVND (reference sequence). The chain's CDR3 is CASSLKKDIRNQPQHF. The CDR3 region has the DNA TGTGCCAGTAGCCTTAAGAAGGACATACGCAATCAGCCCCAGCATTTT.

The chain employs TRBV6-6 and TRBJ1-2; TRBD1 matches at 7 bases. This CDR3 is built from 14 residues. The germline V gene encodes CDR1 MNHNY and CDR2 SVGAGI (reference sequence). Germline trimming cut 5 bases from V and 4 bases from J; bases unmatched to any gene: 7. The CDR3 spells CASSDPGQTYGYTF. DNA for the CDR3: TGTGCCAGCAGTGATCCGGGACAGACCTATGGCTACACCTTC.

The chain joins TRBV21-1 to TRBJ2-7; the DNA was not used to check the table's D call, TRBD1. TRBV21-1 is a pseudogene segment. This CDR3 has 15 residues. This CDR3 reads CASSRVDRDLYEQYF. The CDR3 DNA reads as TGTGCCAGCAGTCGCGTTGACAGGGACCTCTACGAGCAGTACTTC.

The chain recombines TRBV5-5 with TRBJ1-2; perhaps TRBD1 as D (5 bases). Germline loops: CDR1 SGHKS, CDR2 YYEKEE (reference sequence). The CDR3 covers 14 residues. Trimming cost V 4 bases and J 0 bases, with 10 bases left between them. Written as DNA, the CDR3 is TGTGCCAGCAGCACCGGGACGGCTAACTATGGCTACACCTTC. Protein sequence: CASSTGTANYGYTF.

The CDR3 reads CASSSVPTGSQGSPLHF. In DNA, the CDR3 is TGTGCCAGCAGCTCCGTACCCACCGGGTCACAAGGTTCACCCCTCCACTTT. The chain links TRBV5-6 to TRBJ1-6, with D uncertain. CDR1 is SGHDT and CDR2 is YYEEEE in the germline V gene. V was clipped by 3 bases and J by 9 bases, with 22 bases between them. This CDR3 has 17 amino acids.